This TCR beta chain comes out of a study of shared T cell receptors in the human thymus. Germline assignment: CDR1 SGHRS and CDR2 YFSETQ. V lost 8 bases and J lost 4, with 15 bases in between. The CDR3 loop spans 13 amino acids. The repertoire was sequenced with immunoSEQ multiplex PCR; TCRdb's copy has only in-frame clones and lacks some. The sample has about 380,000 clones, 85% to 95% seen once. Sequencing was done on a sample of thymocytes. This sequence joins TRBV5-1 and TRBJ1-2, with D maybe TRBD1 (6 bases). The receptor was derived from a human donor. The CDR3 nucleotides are TGCGCCAGACGAACAGGGACCTTCTATGGCTACACCTTC. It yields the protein CARRTGTFYGYTF.